This T cell receptor (beta chain) was found in a study of metastatic and nonmetastatic thyroid tumors. As for the study in general: For malignant and benign thyroid patients, tumor or nodule tissue and blood were the sources whose repertoires were compared. The study, taken as a whole, reports: The study reportedly found significantly higher TCR beta diversity in malignant thyroid tumors than benign nodules, in blood and tumor.

Thyroid surgery was performed in patients who had received no treatment beforehand. This clone showed up just a few times. Antigen unknown. There are 14 residues in the CDR3. V lost 6 bases and J lost 8; bases outside the gene matches: 10. The authors' processing: Building a distant-metastasis classifier for papillary thyroid cancer drew on CDR3 differences across clinicopathological groups. TCRdb ran MiXCR on the PCR reads. TCRdb's processing, not the study's, gives the V and J calls here. The table has 34,000 or so clones, 20% seen once. The chain is built from TRBV12-3 or TRBV12-4 and TRBJ1-2; 9 bases are shared with TRBD1. The receptor's source is a female donor with papillary thyroid cancer or a benign thyroid nodule (not recorded which). Some clones in this sample may be carry-over from other donors' samples. The specimen sequenced was blood. Here the CDR3 DNA reads TGTGCCAGCAGCTACGGGACAGGGCGTTTAGGCTACACCTTC. This gives the protein CASSYGTGRLGYTF.